This T cell receptor (beta chain) derives from a study of tumor and adjacent non-tumor tissue in lung cancer. For the study at large: Histology: 12 adenocarcinoma, 2 squamous cell carcinoma, 1 small cell lung cancer. Broader study findings: Tumor tissue had significantly higher TCR diversity than normal lung. Higher tumor TCR diversity was associated with shorter survival.

The J segment lost 5 bases and the V segment lost 3 bases, leaving 3 bases of the junction unmatched. From germline, CDR1 is LGHNA and CDR2 YSLEER. The CDR3 has 13 residues. This clonotype was seen at least ten times. Its matching antigen is unknown. This sample's RNA came from whole unsorted tissue. A modified ARM-PCR protocol with three rounds of nested PCR amplified TCRbeta. Using its own MiXCR run on the multiplex PCR reads, TCRdb lists one record per CDR3 protein. The repertoire has 90,000 to 110,000 distinct CDR3 sequences, around 80% of them found once; the top ten carry about 40%. This rearrangement joins TRBV4-3 to TRBJ2-7, with 8 bases matching TRBD1. This TCR came from a woman in her sixties with non-small cell lung cancer. Material for sequencing was lung tumor tissue. The chain's CDR3 is CASSHIQGDEQYF. Written as DNA, the CDR3 is TGCGCCAGCAGCCATATACAGGGGGACGAGCAGTACTTC.